One T cell receptor beta chain is described in this entry. No antigen is known for it. CDR3 length: 15 residues. The V gene's germline CDR1 is SGHDT and CDR2 YYEEEE. Production of TCR beta libraries used UMI-labeled 5' RACE as the method. One entry per CDR3 protein, without DNA, is what TCRdb gives after re-calling the 5' RACE reads. This repertoire comprises about 11,000 distinct CDR3 sequences; its ten largest clones make up approximately 15%. This record comes from a study of human CD8 memory T cell subsets. Notes on the study in general: Measured by normalized Shannon-Wiener diversity, stem-like memory and precursor exhausted T cells were similarly high in diversity, which was not the case for effector memory cells.

In the study, stem-like memory CD8+ T cells, referred to as TSTEM, were defined as cells that were CCR7+ PD-1- TIGIT-. Total CD8+ T cells came from negative magnetic enrichment. This chain links TRBV5-6 with TRBJ2-2; the D gene TCRdb calls, TRBD1, cannot be checked with no DNA. The origin of this receptor is a human donor in good health. Material for sequencing was CD8+ stem-like memory T cells (TSCM and TCM) sorted from PBMCs. Documented subset: stem-like memory CD8 T cells (TSTEM), CCR7+ PD-1- TIGIT-. The CDR3 loop is CASSLGTGYTGELFF.